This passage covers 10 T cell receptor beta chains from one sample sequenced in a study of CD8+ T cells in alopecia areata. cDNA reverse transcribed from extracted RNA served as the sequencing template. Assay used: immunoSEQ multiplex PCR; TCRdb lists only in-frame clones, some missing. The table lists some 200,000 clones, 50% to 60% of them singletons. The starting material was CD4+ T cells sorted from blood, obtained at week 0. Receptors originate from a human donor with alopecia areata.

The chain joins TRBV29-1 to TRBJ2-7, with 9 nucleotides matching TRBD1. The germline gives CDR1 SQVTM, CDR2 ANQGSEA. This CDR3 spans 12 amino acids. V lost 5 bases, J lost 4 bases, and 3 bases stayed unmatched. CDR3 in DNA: TGCAGCGTTCGGACAGGGGATTACGAGCAGTACTTC. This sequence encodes CSVRTGDYEQYF.

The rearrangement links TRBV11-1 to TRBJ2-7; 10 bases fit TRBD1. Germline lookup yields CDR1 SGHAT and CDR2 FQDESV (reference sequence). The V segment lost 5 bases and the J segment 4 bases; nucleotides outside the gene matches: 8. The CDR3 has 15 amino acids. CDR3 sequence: CASSTAGQGIYEQYF. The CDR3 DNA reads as TGTGCCAGCAGCACCGCGGGACAGGGGATTTACGAGCAGTACTTC.

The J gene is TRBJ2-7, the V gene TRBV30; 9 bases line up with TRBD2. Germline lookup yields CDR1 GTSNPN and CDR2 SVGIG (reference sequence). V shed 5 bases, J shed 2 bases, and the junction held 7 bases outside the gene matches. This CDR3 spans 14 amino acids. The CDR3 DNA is TGTGCCTGGGGGCCAGCGGGGGGCCCCTACGAGCAGTACTTC. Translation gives CAWGPAGGPYEQYF.

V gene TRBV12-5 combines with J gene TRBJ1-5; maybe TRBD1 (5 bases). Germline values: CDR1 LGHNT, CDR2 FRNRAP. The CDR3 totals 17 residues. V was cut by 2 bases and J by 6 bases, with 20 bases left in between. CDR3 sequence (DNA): TGTGCTAGTGGTTTGTTTTTGGGCAAGGGGTCGTTTCAGCCCCAGCATTTT. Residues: CASGLFLGKGSFQPQHF.

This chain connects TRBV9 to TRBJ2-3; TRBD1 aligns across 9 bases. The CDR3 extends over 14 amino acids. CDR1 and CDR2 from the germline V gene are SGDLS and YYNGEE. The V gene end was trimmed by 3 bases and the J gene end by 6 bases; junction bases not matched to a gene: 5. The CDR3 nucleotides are TGTGCCAGCAGCGCCGGGACAGGGTACGATACGCAGTATTTT. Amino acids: CASSAGTGYDTQYF.

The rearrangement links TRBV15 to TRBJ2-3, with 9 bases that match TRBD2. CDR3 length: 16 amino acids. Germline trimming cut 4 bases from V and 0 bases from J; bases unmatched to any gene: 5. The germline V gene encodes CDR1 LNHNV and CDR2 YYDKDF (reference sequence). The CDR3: CATSIVAGASTDTQYF. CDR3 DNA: TGTGCCACCAGCATTGTAGCGGGGGCCAGCACAGATACGCAGTATTTT.

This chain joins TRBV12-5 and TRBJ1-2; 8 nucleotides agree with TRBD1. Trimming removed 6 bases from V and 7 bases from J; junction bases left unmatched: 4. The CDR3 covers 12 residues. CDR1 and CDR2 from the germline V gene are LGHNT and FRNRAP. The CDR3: CASGRDRSGYTF. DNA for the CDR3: TGTGCTAGTGGCAGGGACAGGTCTGGCTACACCTTC.

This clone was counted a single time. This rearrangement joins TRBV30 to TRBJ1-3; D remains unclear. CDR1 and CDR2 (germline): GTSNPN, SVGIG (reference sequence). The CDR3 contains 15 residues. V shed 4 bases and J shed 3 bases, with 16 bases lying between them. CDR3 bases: TGTGCCTGGACCTTCCGGGCGGGAAGTGGAAACACCATATATTTT. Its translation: CAWTFRAGSGNTIYF.

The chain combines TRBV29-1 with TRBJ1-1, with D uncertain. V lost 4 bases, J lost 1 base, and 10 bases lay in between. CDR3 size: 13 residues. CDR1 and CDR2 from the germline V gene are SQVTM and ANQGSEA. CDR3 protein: CSVAPLKNTEAFF. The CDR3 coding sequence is TGCAGCGTTGCCCCCCTGAAGAACACTGAAGCTTTCTTT. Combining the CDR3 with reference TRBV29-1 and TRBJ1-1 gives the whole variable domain SAVISQKPSRDICQRGTSLTIQCQVDSQVTMMFWYRQQPGQSLTLIATANQGSEATYESGFVIDKFPISRPNLTFSTLTVSNMSPEDSSIYLCSVAPLKNTEAFFGQGTRLTVV.

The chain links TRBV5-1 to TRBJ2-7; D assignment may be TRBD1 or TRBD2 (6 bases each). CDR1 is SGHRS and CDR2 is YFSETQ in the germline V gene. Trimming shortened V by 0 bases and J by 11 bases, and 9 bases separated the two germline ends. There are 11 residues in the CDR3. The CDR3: CASSLDREEYF. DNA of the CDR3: TGCGCCAGCAGCTTGGACAGGGAGGAGTACTTC.